This T cell receptor beta chain was identified in a study of blood T cell repertoires in COVID-19. On the study more broadly: COVID-19 samples, acute and convalescent, were from the United States, Italy and Spain. PBMCs, B-cell-depleted T cells, or T cells provided the cDNA or gDNA that made up the material.

The protocol was immunoSEQ multiplex PCR, while the TCRdb copy is restricted to in-frame clones and leaves out a portion. This table has approximately 300,000 clones, approximately 85% appearing once. There are 16 residues in the CDR3. Participants were placed into cohorts based on the clinical history they reported. Among Cohort 3 donors, those recovered had two negative PCRs, clearance, or symptom resolution. This clone was found once. V and J are TRBV7-5 and TRBJ2-1; TRBD2 was called by the table and not checked on the DNA. TRBV7-5 is described as a pseudogene. Input material: PBMCs or T cells enriched from blood (not recorded which). The receptor comes from a woman in her twenties or thirties who had recovered from COVID-19. This chain's CDR3 is CARSLGEGDTHNEQFF. The CDR3 DNA is TGTGCCAGAAGCTTAGGGGAGGGGGACACCCACAATGAGCAGTTCTTC.